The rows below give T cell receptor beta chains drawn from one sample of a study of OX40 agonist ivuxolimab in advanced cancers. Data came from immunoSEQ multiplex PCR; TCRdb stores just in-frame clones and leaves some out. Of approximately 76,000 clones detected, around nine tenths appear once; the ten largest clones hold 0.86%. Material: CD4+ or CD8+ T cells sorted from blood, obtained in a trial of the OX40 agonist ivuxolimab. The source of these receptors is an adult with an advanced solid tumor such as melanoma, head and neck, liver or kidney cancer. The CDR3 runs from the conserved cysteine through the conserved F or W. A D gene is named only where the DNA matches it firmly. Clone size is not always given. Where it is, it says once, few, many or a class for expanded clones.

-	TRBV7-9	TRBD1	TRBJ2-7	CASSLALWGQGSYEQYF
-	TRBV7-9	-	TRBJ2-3	CASSWTDTQYF
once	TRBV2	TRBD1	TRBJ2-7	CASRGTGGQNEQYF
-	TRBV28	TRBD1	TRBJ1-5	CASSWGQGGGNQPQHF
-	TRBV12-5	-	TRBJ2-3	CASGLVLAGVTDTQYF
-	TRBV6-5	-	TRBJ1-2	CASRLTASNYGYTF
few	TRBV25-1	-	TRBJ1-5	CASSGHNNQPQHF
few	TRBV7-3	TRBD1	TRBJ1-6	CASSEGGQGFSPLHF
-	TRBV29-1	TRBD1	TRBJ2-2	CSVGQGPGTGELFF
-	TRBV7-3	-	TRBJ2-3	CASSLTRSDTQYF
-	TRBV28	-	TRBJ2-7	CASRARGTFRF
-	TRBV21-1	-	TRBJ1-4	CASSKEGGAGNEKLFF
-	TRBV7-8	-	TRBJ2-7	CASSRSPQGYEQYF
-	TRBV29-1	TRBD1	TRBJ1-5	CSVSTGDQLQPQHF
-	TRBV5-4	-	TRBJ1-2	CASSLAGGVTF
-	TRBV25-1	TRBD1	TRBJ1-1	CASSVGGGVTEAFF
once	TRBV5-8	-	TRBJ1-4	CASSLAGYGEKLFF
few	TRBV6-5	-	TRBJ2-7	CASSDAEIEQYF
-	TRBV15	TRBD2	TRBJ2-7	CATSRGGYEQYF
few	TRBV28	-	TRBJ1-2	CASTTPGGFWGYTF
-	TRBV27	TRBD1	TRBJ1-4	CASSLGTGWGEKLFF
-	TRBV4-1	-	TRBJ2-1	CASSPDRLVNNEQFF
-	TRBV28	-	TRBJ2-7	CASSLEGWSYEQYF
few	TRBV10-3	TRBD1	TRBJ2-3	CAISAGTDTDTQYF